Below, 23 T cell receptor beta chains from the same sample are listed, as sequenced in a study of T cell changes during pregnancy in multiple sclerosis. Here immunoSEQ multiplex PCR was the method, and the copy in TCRdb shows in-frame clones only, minus some. Among about 75,000 clones listed, over 85% were seen once. The sequencing here drew on CD4+ T cells from peripheral blood mononuclear cells, taken after pregnancy. These receptors all come from a female donor with multiple sclerosis, enrolled in a pregnancy study.

This chain connects TRBV7-9 to TRBJ2-7, with TRBD1 matching 7 bases. From germline, CDR1 is SEHNR and CDR2 FQNEAQ (reference sequence). The CDR3 totals 14 residues. The trim removed 5 bases at V and 2 bases at J, leaving 6 bases unmatched. The CDR3: CASSADRVPYEQYF. CDR3 nucleotides: TGTGCCAGCAGCGCCGACAGGGTCCCCTACGAGCAGTACTTC.

The chain is built from TRBV6-5 and TRBJ1-5; 8 positions match TRBD1. The length of the CDR3 is 16 residues. The V and J ends lost 4 bases and 2 bases, in that order; junction bases with no gene match: 7. The germline V gene encodes CDR1 MNHEY and CDR2 SVGAGI. The CDR3 here is CASSSAQGAGNQPQHF. The CDR3 bases are TGTGCCAGCAGTTCCGCCCAGGGGGCCGGCAATCAGCCCCAGCATTTT.

This clone has just one count. The gene calls are TRBV30 and TRBJ2-1; a weak D match, TRBD2 (6 bases). The CDR3 is made up of 13 amino acids. Deletions cut 3 bases from V and 2 bases from J, with 8 bases between. CDR1 GTSNPN and CDR2 SVGIG come from the germline V gene (reference sequence). The CDR3 here is CAWSPGAYNEQFF. In DNA form, the CDR3 reads TGTGCCTGGAGCCCGGGAGCCTACAATGAGCAGTTCTTC.

The chain couples TRBV20-1 to TRBJ2-7; no reliable D call. CDR1 and CDR2 (germline): DFQATT, SNEGSKA (reference sequence). The CDR3 totals 10 residues. V was shortened by 1 base and J by 6 bases, with 4 bases between the two germline ends. The CDR3 reads CSARVSEQYF. The CDR3 coding sequence is TGCAGTGCTAGAGTGAGCGAGCAGTACTTC.

The gene calls are TRBV19 and TRBJ2-2; 7 nucleotides align to TRBD2. The CDR3 consists of 16 residues. The V and J ends lost 5 bases and 0 bases, in that order; junction bases with no gene match: 6. Germline V lookup: CDR1 LNHDA, CDR2 SQIVND (reference sequence). The DNA for the CDR3 is TGTGCCAGTAGTGTCCCAACTAGCGCGAACACCGGGGAGCTGTTTTTT. Translated, it gives CASSVPTSANTGELFF. Based on the CDR3 plus reference TRBV19 and TRBJ2-2, the full variable domain is DGGITQSPKYLFRKEGQNVTLSCEQNLNHDAMYWYRQDPGQGLRLIYYSQIVNDFQKGDIAEGYSVSREKKESFPLTVTSAQKNPTAFYLCASSVPTSANTGELFFGEGSRLTVL.

J is TRBJ1-1 and V is TRBV29-1; a possible D gene is TRBD1 (5 bases). There are 12 residues in the CDR3. The V gene's germline CDR1 is SQVTM and CDR2 ANQGSEA. Trimming stripped 4 bases from V and 4 bases from J, with 10 bases between. CDR3 nucleotide sequence: TGCAGCGTTGCTGGGGGGGGCACTGAAGCTTTCTTT. Encoded protein: CSVAGGGTEAFF.

This chain links TRBV25-1 with TRBJ2-5; the D gene is possibly TRBD2 (6 bases). The V gene's germline CDR1 is MGHDK and CDR2 SYGVNS. This CDR3 comprises 16 residues. The V end lost 4 bases, the J end lost 4 bases, and 19 bases lay between the germline ends. The CDR3 sequence is CASSALNPMGGETQYF. CDR3 bases: TGTGCCAGCAGTGCCCTTAATCCGATGGGGGGAGAGACCCAGTACTTC.

This chain joins TRBV2 and TRBJ2-1; 7 bases map to TRBD2. This CDR3 spans 12 amino acids. The V gene's germline CDR1 is SNHLY and CDR2 FYNNEI. The junction had 6 bases not matched to a gene; V was cut back by 11 bases and J by 5 bases. The CDR3 nucleotides are TGTGCCGGGGGACTACCCGACAATGAGCAGTTCTTC. Protein sequence: CAGGLPDNEQFF. Variable domain in full (rest from reference TRBV2 and TRBJ2-1): EPEVTQTPSHQVTQMGQEVILRCVPISNHLYFYWYRQILGQKVEFLVSFYNNEISEKSEIFDDQFSVERPDGSNFTLKIRSTKLEDSAMYFCAGGLPDNEQFFGPGTRLTVL.

V gene TRBV5-6 combines with J gene TRBJ2-5, with D hard to call. With 0 bases removed from V and 5 bases from J, the gap between germline ends came to 17 bases. CDR1 is SGHDT, CDR2 YYEEEE, per germline. This CDR3 contains 16 residues. The DNA of the CDR3 is TGTGCCAGCAGCTTGGCAAGGAGCGCTCGCGAGGAGACCCAGTACTTC. Protein sequence: CASSLARSAREETQYF.

The chain uses TRBV11-2 and TRBJ2-1; 13 bases map to TRBD2. The CDR3 runs to 14 residues. Germline V lookup: CDR1 SGHAT, CDR2 FQNNGV. The trim removed 0 bases at V and 10 bases at J, leaving 0 bases unmatched. This chain's CDR3 is CASSLEGLAGEQFF. The CDR3 nucleotides read TGTGCCAGCAGCTTAGAGGGACTAGCGGGGGAGCAGTTCTTC.

The CDR3 nucleotides read TGCGCCAGCAGCCCGGGGTGGGATTCCTACGAGCAGTACTTC. It specifies CASSPGWDSYEQYF. V gene TRBV5-1 combines with J gene TRBJ2-7; D may be TRBD2 (5 bases). V was pared by 4 bases and J by 1 base, with 12 bases between. Germline V gene data show CDR1 as SGHRS and CDR2 as YFSETQ. The CDR3 runs to 14 residues.

The CDR3 DNA sequence: TGTGCCAGTAGGGGGACTACGGATGAGCAGTTCTTC. Protein product: CASRGTTDEQFF. This chain connects TRBV19 to TRBJ2-1, with 7 bases lining up with TRBD2. Germline-derived CDR1 and CDR2 are LNHDA and SQIVND (reference sequence). The CDR3 totals 12 residues. The V segment lost 6 bases and the J segment 8 bases; nucleotides outside the gene matches: 4.

V and J are TRBV19 and TRBJ1-5; possible D gene TRBD1, 6 bases. Germline CDR1 is LNHDA and CDR2 is SQIVND (reference sequence). V dropped 7 bases and J dropped 0 bases, with 16 bases sitting between them. This CDR3 region has 16 residues. CDR3 in DNA: TGTGCCAGTAAGTTGGGGGCCCATAATAGCAATCAGCCCCAGCATTTT. This codes for CASKLGAHNSNQPQHF.

J is TRBJ2-5 and V is TRBV10-1; 7 bases map to TRBD1. Unmatched junction bases numbered 9, after V lost 5 bases and J lost 3 bases. This CDR3 spans 15 amino acids. Germline lookup yields CDR1 WNHNN and CDR2 SYGVQD (reference sequence). The CDR3 DNA is TGCGCCAGCAGTTCCCCCGGGACAGAGGAAGAGACCCAGTACTTC. As protein: CASSSPGTEEETQYF.

This chain joins TRBV29-1 and TRBJ1-1, with 7 bases fitting TRBD1. The germline CDR1 and CDR2 sequences are SQVTM and ANQGSEA. This CDR3 is 14 amino acids long. Trimming removed 2 bases from V and 1 base from J; junction bases left unmatched: 4. The CDR3 DNA reads as TGCAGCGTTGAAAGGGGGCAGGGGAACACTGAAGCTTTCTTT. This translates into CSVERGQGNTEAFF.

The CDR3 nucleotides read TGTGCCAGCAGCTTGGGGACAGCTTCCTACGAGCAGTACTTC. Translated: CASSLGTASYEQYF. The V gene is TRBV7-9, the J gene TRBJ2-7, with 7 bases fitting TRBD1. From germline, CDR1 is SEHNR and CDR2 FQNEAQ (reference sequence). The CDR3 has 14 amino acids. J lost 1 base, V lost 3 bases, and 3 bases had no gene match.

This sequence joins TRBV7-9 and TRBJ2-3, with 12 bases matching TRBD2. CDR1 and CDR2 from the germline V gene are SEHNR and FQNEAQ (reference sequence). CDR3 size: 17 residues. V lost 2 bases and J lost 4; bases outside the gene matches: 7. DNA for the CDR3: TGTGCCAGCAGCTTACGGACTAGCGGGATTGGGGCAGATACGCAGTATTTT. Residues: CASSLRTSGIGADTQYF.

J is TRBJ2-1 and V is TRBV28; 13 bases fit TRBD2. V shed 6 bases and J 10 bases; nucleotides not matched to a gene: 12. The CDR3 totals 16 residues. Germline values: CDR1 MDHEN, CDR2 SYDVKM. CDR3 amino acids: CASRPFGLAGVGEQFF. For the CDR3, the DNA is TGTGCCAGCAGACCCTTTGGACTAGCGGGAGTGGGGGAGCAGTTCTTC. Full variable domain (outside the CDR3, taken from reference TRBV28 and TRBJ2-1): DVKVTQSSRYLVKRTGEKVFLECVQDMDHENMFWYRQDPGLGLRLIYFSYDVKMKEKGDIPEGYSVSREKKERFSLILESASTNQTSMYLCASRPFGLAGVGEQFFGPGTRLTVL.

V gene TRBV18 combines with J gene TRBJ2-5, with 7 positions matching TRBD1. With 3 bases clipped from V and 5 bases from J, the junction kept 6 bases outside the gene matches. There are 14 residues in the CDR3. Germline values: CDR1 KGHSH, CDR2 LQKENI. CDR3 in amino acids: CASSPSTGRETQYF. DNA of the CDR3: TGTGCCAGCTCACCTTCGACAGGGCGGGAGACCCAGTACTTC. The variable domain in full, completed from reference TRBV18 and TRBJ2-5, reads NAGVMQNPRHLVRRRGQEARLRCSPMKGHSHVYWYRQLPEEGLKFMVYLQKENIIDESGMPKERFSAEFPKEGPSILRIQQVVRGDSAAYFCASSPSTGRETQYFGPGTRLLVL.

J is TRBJ2-5 and V is TRBV29-1, with 11 bases that match TRBD2. The J call is uncertain, as TRBJ2-7 better fits the DNA end. CDR1 is SQVTM, CDR2 ANQGSEA, per germline. This CDR3 is built from 13 residues. CDR3 sequence reads: CSVGLAGSYEQYF. The DNA for the CDR3 is TGCAGCGTTGGACTAGCGGGGTCCTACGAGCAGTACTTC.

The chain is built from TRBV11-3 and TRBJ2-1; 7 positions agree with TRBD2. V lost 3 bases, J lost 12 bases, and 20 bases stayed unmatched. Looked up from germline, CDR1 is SGHNT and CDR2 is YENEEA. CDR3 length: 17 amino acids. For the CDR3, the DNA is TGTGCCAGCAGCTTTGGAATTGGGGACGGGGCGGGAGAGCGGCAGTTCTTC. Protein: CASSFGIGDGAGERQFF.

The rearrangement links TRBV29-1 to TRBJ2-7; D is ambiguous. CDR3 length: 11 residues. V dropped 4 bases and J dropped 1 base, with 5 bases sitting between them. Germline assignment: CDR1 SQVTM and CDR2 ANQGSEA. DNA of the CDR3: TGCAGCGTTGCGTCTTCCTACGAGCAGTACTTC. Amino acids: CSVASSYEQYF.

The chain recombines TRBV6-5 with TRBJ2-7; D possibly corresponds to TRBD1 (5 bases). CDR1 and CDR2 from the germline V gene are MNHEY and SVGAGI. The CDR3 is made up of 13 amino acids. V was cut by 6 bases and J by 2 bases, with 11 bases left in between. Here the CDR3 reads CASSWADTYEQYF. As DNA, the CDR3 is TGTGCCAGCAGCTGGGCGGACACCTACGAGCAGTACTTC.